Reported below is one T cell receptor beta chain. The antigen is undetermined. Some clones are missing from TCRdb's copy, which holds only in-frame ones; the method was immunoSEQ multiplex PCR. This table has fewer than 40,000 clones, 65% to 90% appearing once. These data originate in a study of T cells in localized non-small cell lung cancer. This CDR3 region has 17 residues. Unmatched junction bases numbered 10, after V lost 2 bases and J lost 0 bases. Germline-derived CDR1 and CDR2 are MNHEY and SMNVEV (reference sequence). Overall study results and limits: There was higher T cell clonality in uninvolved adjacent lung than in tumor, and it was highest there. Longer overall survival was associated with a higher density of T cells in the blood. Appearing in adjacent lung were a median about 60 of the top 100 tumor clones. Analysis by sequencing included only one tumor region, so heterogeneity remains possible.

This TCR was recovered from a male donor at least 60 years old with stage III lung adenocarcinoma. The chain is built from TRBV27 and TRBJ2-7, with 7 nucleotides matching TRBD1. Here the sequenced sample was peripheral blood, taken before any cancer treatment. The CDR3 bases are TGTGCCAGCAGTTTAATGCGGGCAGGGGGATACTCCTACGAGCAGTACTTC. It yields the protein CASSLMRAGGYSYEQYF.